This note documents a single T cell receptor beta chain sequence. This sample is drawn from a study of blood T cell repertoires in COVID-19. Study summary: T cells, B-cell-depleted T cells, or PBMCs provided the cDNA or gDNA that served as material.

This CDR3 is built from 14 residues. The germline V and J ends were trimmed by 5 bases and 5 bases, with 16 bases remaining between them. The germline V gene encodes CDR1 SEHNR and CDR2 FQNEAQ (reference sequence). The cohort comprised adults aged about 18 to 89 years residing in around 25 US areas. In the authors' methods: Scientists estimated how many nucleated cells there were by amplifying reference gene primers. The method was immunoSEQ multiplex PCR; TCRdb's version includes in-frame clones alone and lacks a portion of them. D and trimming were read from the DNA, whereas the V and J calls and clone size are those reported in that table. The sample has under 500,000 clones, more than 80% seen once.

The material sequenced was PBMCs or T cells enriched from blood (not recorded which). The receptor was isolated from a man aged 25-45 years who had recovered from COVID-19. V gene TRBV7-9 combines with J gene TRBJ2-7, with D unclear. The CDR3: CASSPSLPRDEQYF. CDR3 DNA sequence: TGTGCCAGCAGCCCCTCCCTCCCCCGCGACGAGCAGTACTTC.